This is a list of T cell receptor beta chains from one sample in a study of blood T cell repertoires in COVID-19. Method: immunoSEQ multiplex PCR; TCRdb's copy keeps in-frame clones and lacks some. The table includes 200,000 to 250,000 clones, 75% to 85% detected once. The specimen sequenced was peripheral blood. The receptors stem from a human donor in a cohort sampled during active COVID-19. CDR3s include the opening cysteine and the closing phenylalanine or tryptophan. Each record gives: V gene, J gene, CDR3 protein.

v_call: TRBV3-1/TRBV3-2
j_call: TRBJ2-3
cdr3_aa: CASHSGSTDTQYF

v_call: TRBV5-4
j_call: TRBJ2-1
cdr3_aa: CASSAARDSPRGDEQFF

v_call: TRBV30
j_call: TRBJ1-1
cdr3_aa: CAWGGQKAFF

v_call: TRBV27
j_call: TRBJ1-5
cdr3_aa: CASSFRGDRAGDQPQHF

v_call: TRBV19
j_call: TRBJ2-7
cdr3_aa: CASSNSAFHEQYF

v_call: TRBV4-1
j_call: TRBJ2-1
cdr3_aa: CASSQAKREVHHEQFF

v_call: TRBV6-5
j_call: TRBJ2-3
cdr3_aa: CASSQGRGRPQYF

v_call: TRBV2
j_call: TRBJ2-1
cdr3_aa: CASSPDRGAGEQFF

v_call: TRBV19
j_call: TRBJ2-2
cdr3_aa: CASSVQGGTGELFF

v_call: TRBV27
j_call: TRBJ1-5
cdr3_aa: CASSLLSGPQHF